A selection of T cell receptor beta chains follows, all from one sample in a study of OX40 agonist ivuxolimab in advanced cancers. TCRdb's copy holds only in-frame clones and misses some; the assay was immunoSEQ multiplex PCR. The repertoire includes about 18,000 clones, about 89% of them detected once, and 67% sits in the top ten. Sequenced here: CD4+ or CD8+ T cells sorted from blood, sampled in a trial of the OX40 agonist ivuxolimab. The receptor set was obtained from an adult with an advanced solid tumor such as melanoma, head and neck, liver or kidney cancer. The CDR3 runs from the conserved cysteine through the conserved F or W. The listing skips clone size in some rows; elsewhere it reads once, few, many or a size class.

>.|TRBV4-1|TRBJ2-7
CASSQVFTYEQYF
>few|TRBV30|TRBJ2-7
CAWSSQDRVSYEQYF
>.|TRBV4-3|TRBJ2-7
CASSQDFTKYEQYF
>.|TRBV11-2|TRBJ2-7
CASSLVGLYSAYEQYF
>.|TRBV9|TRBJ1-6
CASSVGGSSYNSPLHF
>.|TRBV6-6|TRBJ1-1
CASRRTGFEAFF
>.|TRBV4-1|TRBJ1-1
CASSQVVGLTEAFF
>.|TRBV30|TRBJ1-4
CAWTTGTTNEKLFF
>.|TRBV4-3|TRBJ2-5
CASSQDAVGETQYF
>many|TRBV5-1|TRBJ2-1
CASSFPSGGVFYEQFF
>.|TRBV5-4|TRBJ2-7
CASSLGWGSYEQYF
>.|TRBV30|TRBJ2-7
CAWSVQPLDEQYF
>once|TRBV4-1|TRBJ2-3
CASSQVGFNRGADTQYF
>.|TRBV4-2|TRBJ2-7
CASSQDPLAGGPYEQYF